The text below deals with one T cell receptor (beta chain). Its antigen remains unknown. The record originates from a study of shared clonotypes between healthy human individuals. Whole-study findings and limits: Limitation of the genetic and exposure-history diversity represented came from the few donors. In contrast to clonotypes shared by all four donors, non-shared clonotypes had lower generation probabilities.

At the deep level, the assay was run. Some clones are missing from TCRdb's copy, which holds only in-frame ones; the method was immunoSEQ multiplex PCR. The table has hundreds of thousands of clones, 80% to 95% seen once; the top ten hold around 24%. With V trimmed by 4 bases and J by 4 bases, 6 bases remained unmatched. Germline CDR1 SGDLS, CDR2 YYNGEE. This CDR3 is 16 amino acids long. As defined, naive CD8 cells were CD45RO-negative and positively selected for CCR7, with terminally differentiated effector memory CD45RA+ cells excluded. The TCR comes from a man aged 25 to 40 in good health. Sequencing was performed on naive CD8+ T cells sorted from blood. This chain uses TRBV9 with TRBJ1-3; 12 nucleotides agree with TRBD1. The chain's CDR3 is CASSTGTGGLGNTIYF. CDR3 in DNA: TGTGCCAGCAGCACCGGGACAGGGGGCTTGGGAAACACCATATATTTT.